This T cell receptor (beta chain) was sequenced in a study of somatic reversion in DOCK8 deficiency (TCRdb year 2020). As for the study more broadly: T cell receptor beta repertoires were compared among DOCK8-deficient patients, DOCK8-revertant patients and healthy volunteers. The ways in which somatic reversion of pathogenic DOCK8 variants alters lymphocyte differentiation and function in DOCK8 deficiency were investigated. The DOCK8-deficient patients included in the study had been described in earlier reports.

Libraries were constructed by multiplex PCR. One-step amplicon PCR with EuroClonality-NGS primers was used to generate TRB libraries from 100 ng genomic DNA. TRB amplicons were sequenced on Illumina MiSeq instruments with 2 x 250 bp version 2 chemistry. As for the original processing: IMGT/HighV-QUEST was used for primary TRB sequence analysis and V(D)J annotation. Repertoire diversity and composition were evaluated with VDJtools after nonfunctional clones were removed and downsampling was applied for comparisons between samples. TCRdb reworked the public reads: Q25 trimming with fastp, MiXCR clone assembly, productive beta chains retained. Rows are combined by CDR3 protein, so each entry shows the most common genes and DNA. The V and J calls come from TCRdb's annotation, not from the publication. The table for this sample lists 2,500 to 3,000 distinct CDR3 sequences; roughly 28% of them were counted only once. 9.5% of the sample is in the top ten clones.

This clonotype is medium-sized (0.01 to 0.1%). The specificity of this receptor is unknown. Base qualities are not at hand, and no much larger clone is one base apart. Study-level results and caveats: The methods did not specify, sample by sample, whether the source material for each sample was whole blood or PBMCs.

Blood for healthy controls was obtained from volunteer donors provided by blood services in Australia and France. Genomic DNA for TCR repertoire analysis was isolated either from whole blood samples or from PBMCs. CDR1 DFQATT and CDR2 SNEGSKA are derived from the germline V gene (reference sequence). The CDR3 runs 14 amino acids, cysteine and phenylalanine included. Left in the record is the CDR3 DNA by itself, 42 bases read in frame from the first base. V is pared back by 1 base and J by 5 bases, with 14 bases lying between the germline termini. The receptor was derived from a human donor in good health. Material for sequencing was peripheral blood. This chain is built from TRBV20-1 and TRBJ1-1, and TRBD1 may be the D gene, going by 6 matching bases. In nucleotide form, the sequence is TGCAGTGCTAGAGGGCATACAGGGACGACTGAAGCTTTCTTT. This yields the protein CSARGHTGTTEAFF.